This T cell receptor beta chain was captured in a study of T-cell memory formation after mild COVID-19. TCRdb fed the 5' RACE reads into MiXCR, producing one record per CDR3 protein. The sample holds approximately 190,000 distinct CDR3 sequences, around 16% seen once. This CDR3 is built from 16 residues. V dropped 5 bases and J dropped 4 bases, with 17 bases sitting between them. Germline V gene sequence: CDR1 SGHVS, CDR2 FQNEAQ. Ten or more counts support this clonotype. Sequencing was performed on PBMCs or a T cell subset sorted from them (not recorded which). V is TRBV7-8 and J is TRBJ2-2; D assignment may be TRBD1 or TRBD2 (5 bases each). The source of this sequence is an adult woman who had mild COVID-19 (a few samples of this study predate the infection). Cell type and time point are not known. CDR3 DNA: TGTGCCAGCAGCCCCAAAAGGGACCGCATCACCGGGGAGCTGTTTTTT. Amino acid sequence: CASSPKRDRITGELFF. Using reference TRBV7-8 and TRBJ2-2 for the parts outside the CDR3, the full variable domain is GAGVSQSPRYKVAKRGQDVALRCDPISGHVSLFWYQQALGQGPEFLTYFQNEAQLDKSGLPSDRFFAERPEGSVSTLKIQRTQQEDSAVYLCASSPKRDRITGELFFGEGSRLTVL.